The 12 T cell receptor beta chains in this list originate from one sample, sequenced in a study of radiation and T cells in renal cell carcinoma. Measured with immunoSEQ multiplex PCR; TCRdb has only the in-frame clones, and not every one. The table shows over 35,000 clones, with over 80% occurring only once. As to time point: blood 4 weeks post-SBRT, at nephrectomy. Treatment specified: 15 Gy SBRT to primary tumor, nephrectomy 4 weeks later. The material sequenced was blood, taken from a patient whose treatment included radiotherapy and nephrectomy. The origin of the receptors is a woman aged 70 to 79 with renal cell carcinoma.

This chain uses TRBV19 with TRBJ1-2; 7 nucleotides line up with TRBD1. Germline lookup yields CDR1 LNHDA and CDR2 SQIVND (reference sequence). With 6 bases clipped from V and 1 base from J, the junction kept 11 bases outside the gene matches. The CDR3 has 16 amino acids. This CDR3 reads CASSLGQVSLNYGYTF. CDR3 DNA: TGTGCCAGTAGCCTCGGACAGGTCAGCCTTAACTATGGCTACACCTTC.

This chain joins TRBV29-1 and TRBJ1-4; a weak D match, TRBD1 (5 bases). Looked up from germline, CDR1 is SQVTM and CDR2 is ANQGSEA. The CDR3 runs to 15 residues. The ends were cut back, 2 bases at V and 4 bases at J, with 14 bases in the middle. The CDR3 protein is CSVEFSTARNEKLFF. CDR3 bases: TGCAGCGTTGAATTTTCGACAGCCCGTAATGAAAAACTGTTTTTT.

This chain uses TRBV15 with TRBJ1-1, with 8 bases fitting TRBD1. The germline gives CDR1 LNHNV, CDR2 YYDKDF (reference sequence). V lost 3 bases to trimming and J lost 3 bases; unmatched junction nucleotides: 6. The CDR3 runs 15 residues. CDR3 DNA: TGTGCCACCAGCAGGGAGGACAGGGAGTACACTGAAGCTTTCTTT. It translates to CATSREDREYTEAFF.

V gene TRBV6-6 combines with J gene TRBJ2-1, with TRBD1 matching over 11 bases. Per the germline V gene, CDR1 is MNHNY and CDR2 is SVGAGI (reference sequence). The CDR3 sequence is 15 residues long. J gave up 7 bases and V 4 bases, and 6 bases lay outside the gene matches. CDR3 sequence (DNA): TGTGCCAGCAGTTCGGGACAGGGGGGTAAGAATGAGCAGTTCTTC. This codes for CASSSGQGGKNEQFF.

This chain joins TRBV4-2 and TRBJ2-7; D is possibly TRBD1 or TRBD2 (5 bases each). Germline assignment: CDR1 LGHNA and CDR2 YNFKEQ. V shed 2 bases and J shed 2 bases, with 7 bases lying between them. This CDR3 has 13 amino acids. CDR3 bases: TGTGCCAGCAGCCAACCGGGACCCTACGAGCAGTACTTC. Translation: CASSQPGPYEQYF.

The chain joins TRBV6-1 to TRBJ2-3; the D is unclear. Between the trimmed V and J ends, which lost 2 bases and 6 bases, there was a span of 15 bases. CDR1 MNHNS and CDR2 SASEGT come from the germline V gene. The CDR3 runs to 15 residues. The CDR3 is CASSENPSNFDTQYF. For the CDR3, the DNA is TGTGCCAGCAGTGAAAACCCCTCCAACTTCGATACGCAGTATTTT.

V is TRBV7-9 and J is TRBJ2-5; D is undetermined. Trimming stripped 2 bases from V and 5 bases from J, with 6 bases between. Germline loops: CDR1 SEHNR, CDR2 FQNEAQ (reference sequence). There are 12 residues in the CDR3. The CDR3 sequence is CASSLLGETQYF. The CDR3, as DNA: TGTGCCAGCAGCTTACTTGGGGAGACCCAGTACTTC.

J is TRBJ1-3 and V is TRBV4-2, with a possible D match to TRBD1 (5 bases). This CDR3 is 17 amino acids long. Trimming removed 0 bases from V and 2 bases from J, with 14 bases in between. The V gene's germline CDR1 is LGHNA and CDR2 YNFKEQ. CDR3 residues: CASSQDPQGSTGNTIYF. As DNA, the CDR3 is TGTGCCAGCAGCCAAGACCCCCAGGGAAGTACTGGAAACACCATATATTTT.

CDR3 residues: CASSPGQGFQPQHF. The CDR3 DNA follows: TGTGCCAGCAGCCCAGGACAGGGCTTTCAGCCCCAGCATTTT. The J gene is TRBJ1-5, the V gene TRBV27; the match to TRBD1 covers 8 bases. The junction had 7 bases not matched to a gene; V was cut back by 6 bases and J by 6 bases. Germline values: CDR1 MNHEY, CDR2 SMNVEV (reference sequence). This CDR3 region has 14 residues.

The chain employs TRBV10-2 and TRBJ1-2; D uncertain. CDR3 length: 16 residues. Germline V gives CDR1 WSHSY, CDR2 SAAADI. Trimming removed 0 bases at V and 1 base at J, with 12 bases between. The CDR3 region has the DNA TGCGCCAGCAGTGAGTCCTACTCCAGCATTAACTATGGCTACACCTTC. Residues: CASSESYSSINYGYTF.

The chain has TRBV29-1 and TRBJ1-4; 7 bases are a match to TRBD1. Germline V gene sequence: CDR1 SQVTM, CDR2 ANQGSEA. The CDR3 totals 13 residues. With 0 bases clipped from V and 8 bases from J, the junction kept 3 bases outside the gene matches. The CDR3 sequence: CSVEDLQGEKLFF. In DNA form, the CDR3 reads TGCAGCGTTGAAGATTTACAGGGGGAAAAACTGTTTTTT.

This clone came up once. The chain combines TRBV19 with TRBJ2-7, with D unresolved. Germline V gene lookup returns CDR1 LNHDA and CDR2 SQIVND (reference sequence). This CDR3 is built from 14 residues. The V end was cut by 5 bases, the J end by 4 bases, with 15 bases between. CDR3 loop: CASSVRHREYEQYF. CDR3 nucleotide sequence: TGTGCCAGTAGTGTCCGACATCGAGAGTACGAGCAGTACTTC. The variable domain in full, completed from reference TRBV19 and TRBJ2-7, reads DGGITQSPKYLFRKEGQNVTLSCEQNLNHDAMYWYRQDPGQGLRLIYYSQIVNDFQKGDIAEGYSVSREKKESFPLTVTSAQKNPTAFYLCASSVRHREYEQYFGPGTRLTVT.